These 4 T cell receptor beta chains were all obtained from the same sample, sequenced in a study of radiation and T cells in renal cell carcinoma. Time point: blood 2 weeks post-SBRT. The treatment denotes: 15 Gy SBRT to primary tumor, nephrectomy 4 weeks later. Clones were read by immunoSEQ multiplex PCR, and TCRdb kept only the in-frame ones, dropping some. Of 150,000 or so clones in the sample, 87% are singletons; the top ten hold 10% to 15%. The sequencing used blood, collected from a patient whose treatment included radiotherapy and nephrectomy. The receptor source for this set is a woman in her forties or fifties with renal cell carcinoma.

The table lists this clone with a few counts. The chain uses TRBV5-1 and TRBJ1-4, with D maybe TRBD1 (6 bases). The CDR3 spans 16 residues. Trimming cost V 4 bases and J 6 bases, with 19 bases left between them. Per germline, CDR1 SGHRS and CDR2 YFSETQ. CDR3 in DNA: TGCGCCAGCAGCCCCCAGGGGAGCCTGAGGGATGAAAAACTGTTTTTT. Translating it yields CASSPQGSLRDEKLFF.

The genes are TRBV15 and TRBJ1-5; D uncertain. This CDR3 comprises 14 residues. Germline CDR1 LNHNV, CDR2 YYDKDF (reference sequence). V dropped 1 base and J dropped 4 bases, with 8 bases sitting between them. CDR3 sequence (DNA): TGTGCCACCAGCAGAGCGCAGGAAAATCAGCCCCAGCATTTT. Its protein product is CATSRAQENQPQHF.

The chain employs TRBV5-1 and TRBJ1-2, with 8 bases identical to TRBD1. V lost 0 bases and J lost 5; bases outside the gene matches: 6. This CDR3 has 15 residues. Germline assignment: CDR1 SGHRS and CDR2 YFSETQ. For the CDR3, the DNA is TGCGCCAGCAGCTTGGAAGGGGGACAGGTATATGGCTACACCTTC. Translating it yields CASSLEGGQVYGYTF.

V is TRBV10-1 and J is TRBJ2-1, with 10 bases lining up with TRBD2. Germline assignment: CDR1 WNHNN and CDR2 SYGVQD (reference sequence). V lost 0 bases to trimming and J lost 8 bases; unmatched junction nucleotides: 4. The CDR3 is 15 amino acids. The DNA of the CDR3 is TGCGCCAGCAGTGAGTCAGGTCTAGCGGGGGATGAGCAGTTCTTC. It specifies CASSESGLAGDEQFF.